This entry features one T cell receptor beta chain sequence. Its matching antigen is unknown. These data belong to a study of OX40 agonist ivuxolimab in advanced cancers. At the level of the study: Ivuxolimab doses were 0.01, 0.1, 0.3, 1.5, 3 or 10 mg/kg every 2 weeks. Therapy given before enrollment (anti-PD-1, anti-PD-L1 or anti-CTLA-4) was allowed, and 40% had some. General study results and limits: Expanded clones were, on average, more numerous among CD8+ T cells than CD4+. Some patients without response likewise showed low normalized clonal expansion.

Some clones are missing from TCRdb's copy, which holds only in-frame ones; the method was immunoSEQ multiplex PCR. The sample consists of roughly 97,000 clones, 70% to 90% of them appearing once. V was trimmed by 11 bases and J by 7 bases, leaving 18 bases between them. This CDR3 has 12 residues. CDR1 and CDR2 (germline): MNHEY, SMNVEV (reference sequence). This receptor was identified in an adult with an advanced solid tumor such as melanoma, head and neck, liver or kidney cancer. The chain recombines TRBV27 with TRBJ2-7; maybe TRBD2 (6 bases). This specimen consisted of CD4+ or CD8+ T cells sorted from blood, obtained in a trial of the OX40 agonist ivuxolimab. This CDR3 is CASRGSGREQYF. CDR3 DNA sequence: TGTGCCTCGAGGGGCTCCGGGAGAGAGCAGTACTTC.